A single sample gave rise to the 4 T cell receptor beta chains below, sequenced in a study of spatial heterogeneity in lung cancer. Study results and caveats: Tumoral mutation counts were tracked by counts of expanded intratumoral alpha and beta TCRs.

One entry per CDR3 protein, called by TCRdb with MiXCR from the 5' RACE reads. The data contain about 27,000 distinct CDR3 sequences, approximately 7.7% of them seen just once; the ten biggest clones take up 24%. These TCRs' antigens remain unknown. The sample's time point: sample taken at primary tumor resection. The sequences come from lung tumor tissue, collected at surgery. These receptors were obtained from a male donor with early-stage non-small cell lung cancer.

This clonotype was seen repeatedly, ten times or more. The rearrangement joins TRBV6-5 to TRBJ2-7, with TRBD1 matching over 9 bases. J was trimmed by 2 bases and V by 6 bases; bases with no gene match: 5. Per germline, CDR1 MNHEY and CDR2 SVGAGI. The CDR3 is 14 residues long. The chain's CDR3 is CASSRGQGTYEQYF. The CDR3 region has the DNA TGTGCCAGCAGCAGGGGACAGGGAACCTACGAGCAGTACTTC.

This clonotype has more than one count but fewer than ten. This sequence joins TRBV6-1 and TRBJ1-6; tentatively, D is TRBD1 (5 bases). The CDR3 runs 15 residues. Trimming stripped 1 base from V and 7 bases from J, with 11 bases between. Germline assignment: CDR1 MNHNS and CDR2 SASEGT. The DNA of the CDR3 is TGTGCCAGCAGTGAAGAGGTAGGGGTAAATTCACCCCTCCACTTT. Translated, it gives CASSEEVGVNSPLHF.

This clonotype was picked up many times. The rearrangement uses TRBV6-2 or TRBV6-3 and TRBJ1-6; no clear D gene. This CDR3 has 14 amino acids. Between the trimmed V and J ends, which lost 7 bases and 7 bases, there was a span of 14 bases. CDR1 and CDR2 (germline): MNHEY, SVGEGT. The CDR3 DNA reads TGTGCCAGCACCAGACTACGGGCCAATTCACCCCTCCACTTT. Residues: CASTRLRANSPLHF.

This clonotype was detected ten times or more. The rearrangement uses TRBV6-6 and TRBJ2-5, with D tentatively TRBD2 (5 bases). Between the trimmed V and J ends, which lost 4 bases and 5 bases, there was a span of 11 bases. Germline lookup yields CDR1 MNHNY and CDR2 SVGAGI (reference sequence). The CDR3 is made up of 13 amino acids. DNA for the CDR3: TGTGCCAGCAGTTGGCAGGCGGGCGAGACCCAGTACTTC. This sequence encodes CASSWQAGETQYF.